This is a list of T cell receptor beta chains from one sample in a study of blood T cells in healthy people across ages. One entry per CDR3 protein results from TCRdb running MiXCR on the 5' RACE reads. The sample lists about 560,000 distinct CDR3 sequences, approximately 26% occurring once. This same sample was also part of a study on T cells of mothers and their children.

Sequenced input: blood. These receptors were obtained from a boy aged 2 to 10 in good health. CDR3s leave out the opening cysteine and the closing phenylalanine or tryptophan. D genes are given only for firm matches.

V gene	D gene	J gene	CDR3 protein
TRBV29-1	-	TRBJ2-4	SAKENIQY
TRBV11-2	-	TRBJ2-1	ASSLDGTGNRF
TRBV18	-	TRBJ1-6	ASSAGAYNSPLH
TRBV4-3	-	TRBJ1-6	ASSQQGSNSPLH
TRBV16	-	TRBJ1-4	ASSLDLQWNEKLF
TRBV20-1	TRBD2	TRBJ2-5	SARTGGPQETQY
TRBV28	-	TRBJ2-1	ASSFRRIEQF
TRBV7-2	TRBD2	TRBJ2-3	ASSSQGTSGGLTDTQY
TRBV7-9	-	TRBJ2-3	ASSLAGKTSRDTQY
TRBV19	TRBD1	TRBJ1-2	ASSIDRGPSNYGYT
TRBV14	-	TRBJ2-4	ASSHRDLKNIQY
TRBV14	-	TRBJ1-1	ASSQEGHGNTEAF
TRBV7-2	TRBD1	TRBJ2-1	ASSPRQGLSYNEQF
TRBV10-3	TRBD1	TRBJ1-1	ASSGGITTEAF
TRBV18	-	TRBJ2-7	ASSTLGGGRPYEQY
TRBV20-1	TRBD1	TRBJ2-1	SARGGQGAPEQF
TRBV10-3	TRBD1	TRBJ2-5	AIAAGTDETQY
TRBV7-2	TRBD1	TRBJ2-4	ASSLAQGQGPKNIQY
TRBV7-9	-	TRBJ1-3	ASSFFHTASGNTIY
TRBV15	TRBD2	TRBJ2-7	ATSRDGLADYEQY
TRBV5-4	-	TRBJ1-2	ASRTRKPPYGYT
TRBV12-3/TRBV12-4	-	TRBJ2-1	ASSLRGGYNEQF
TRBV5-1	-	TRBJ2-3	ASSLAQGSTDTQY
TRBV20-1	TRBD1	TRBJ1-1	SARSTGQGNTEAF
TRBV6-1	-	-	ASSDPRQAARGAYNEQF
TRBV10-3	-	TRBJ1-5	AISEGVQANQPQH
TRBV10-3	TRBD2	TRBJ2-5	AISEQGSAGGTQY
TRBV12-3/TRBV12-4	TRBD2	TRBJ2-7	ASRTSRVYEQY
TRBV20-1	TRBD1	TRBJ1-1	SAGDRPNTEAF
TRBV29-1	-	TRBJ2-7	SVRGGGAHYEQY
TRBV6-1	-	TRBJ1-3	ASSEAGSSGNTIY
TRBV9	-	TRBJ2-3	ASSVSGVLADTQY
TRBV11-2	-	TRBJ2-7	ASSLDWSSYEQY
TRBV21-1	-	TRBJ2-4	ASSKDLAPGAKNIQY
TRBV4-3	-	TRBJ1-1	ASSQEKGGDTEAF
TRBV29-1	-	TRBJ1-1	SAYRQLNTEAF
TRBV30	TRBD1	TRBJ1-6	ASQGAAYNSPLH
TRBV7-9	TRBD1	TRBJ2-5	ASSRAAGDRAKETQY
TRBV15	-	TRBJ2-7	VTSSLGTWEDEQY
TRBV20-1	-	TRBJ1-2	SARDGGKEGYT
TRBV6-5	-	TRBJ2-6	ASSQQSGANVLT
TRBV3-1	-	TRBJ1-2	ASSHREGCT
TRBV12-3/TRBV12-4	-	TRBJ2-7	ASSLKRDEQY
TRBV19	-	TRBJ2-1	ASSNMNPYNEQF